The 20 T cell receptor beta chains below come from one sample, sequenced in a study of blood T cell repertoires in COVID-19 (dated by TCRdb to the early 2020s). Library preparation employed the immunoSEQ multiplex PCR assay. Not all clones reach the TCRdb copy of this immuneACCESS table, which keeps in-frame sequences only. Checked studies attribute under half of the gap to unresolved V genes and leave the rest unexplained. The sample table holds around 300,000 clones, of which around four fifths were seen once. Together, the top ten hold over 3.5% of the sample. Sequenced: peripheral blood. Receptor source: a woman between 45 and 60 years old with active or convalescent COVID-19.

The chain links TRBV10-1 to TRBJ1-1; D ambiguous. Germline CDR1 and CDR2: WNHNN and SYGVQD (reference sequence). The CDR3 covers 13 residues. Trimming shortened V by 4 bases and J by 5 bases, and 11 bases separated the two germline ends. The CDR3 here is CASSGPGGTEAFF. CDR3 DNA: TGCGCCAGCAGTGGACCCGGAGGGACTGAAGCTTTCTTT.

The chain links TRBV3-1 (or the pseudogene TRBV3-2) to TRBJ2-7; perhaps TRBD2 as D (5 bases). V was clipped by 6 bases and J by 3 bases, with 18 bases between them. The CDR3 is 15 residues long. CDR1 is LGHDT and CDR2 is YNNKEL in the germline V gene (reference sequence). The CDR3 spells CASSVGASTNYEQYF. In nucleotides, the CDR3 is TGTGCCAGCAGTGTAGGCGCTAGCACCAACTACGAGCAGTACTTC.

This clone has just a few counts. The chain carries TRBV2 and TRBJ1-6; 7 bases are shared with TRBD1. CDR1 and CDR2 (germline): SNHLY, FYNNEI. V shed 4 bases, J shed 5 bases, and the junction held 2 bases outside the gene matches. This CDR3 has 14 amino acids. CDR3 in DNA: TGTGCCAGCAGTGTGGGGACAGATAATTCACCCCTCCACTTT. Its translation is CASSVGTDNSPLHF.

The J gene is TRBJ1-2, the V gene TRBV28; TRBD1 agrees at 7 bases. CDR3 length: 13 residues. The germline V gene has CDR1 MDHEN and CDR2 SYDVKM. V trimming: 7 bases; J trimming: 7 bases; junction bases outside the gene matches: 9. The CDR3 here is CASTTTGWIGYTF. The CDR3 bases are TGTGCCAGCACGACGACAGGGTGGATTGGCTACACCTTC.

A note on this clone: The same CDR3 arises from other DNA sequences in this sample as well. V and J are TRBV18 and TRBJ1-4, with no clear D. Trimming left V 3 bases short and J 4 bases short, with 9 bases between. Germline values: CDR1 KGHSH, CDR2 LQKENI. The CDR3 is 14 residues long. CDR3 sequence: CASSPRTGNEKLFF. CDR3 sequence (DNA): TGTGCCAGCTCACCCCGCACCGGTAATGAAAAACTGTTTTTT.

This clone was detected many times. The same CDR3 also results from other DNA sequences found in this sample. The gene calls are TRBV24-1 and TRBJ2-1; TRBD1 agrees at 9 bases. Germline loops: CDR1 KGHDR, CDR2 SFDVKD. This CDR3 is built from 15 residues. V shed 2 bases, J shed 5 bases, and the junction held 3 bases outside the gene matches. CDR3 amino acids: CATSDSGQGNNEQFF. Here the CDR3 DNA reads TGTGCCACCAGTGATTCTGGACAGGGGAACAATGAGCAGTTCTTC.

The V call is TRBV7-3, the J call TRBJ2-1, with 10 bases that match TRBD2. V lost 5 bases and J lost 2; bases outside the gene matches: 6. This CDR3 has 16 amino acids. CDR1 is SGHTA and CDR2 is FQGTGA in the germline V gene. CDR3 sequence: CASSPRSGRAYNEQFF. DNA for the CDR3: TGTGCCAGCAGCCCCCGAAGCGGGAGGGCCTACAATGAGCAGTTCTTC.

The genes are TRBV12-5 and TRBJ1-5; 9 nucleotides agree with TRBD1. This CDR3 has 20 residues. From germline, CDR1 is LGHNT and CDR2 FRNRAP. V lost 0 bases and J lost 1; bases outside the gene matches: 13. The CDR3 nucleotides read TGTGCTAGTGGTTTGGTACTAGGGACAGGGCGAGTTGCGAGCAATCAGCCCCAGCATTTT. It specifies CASGLVLGTGRVASNQPQHF.

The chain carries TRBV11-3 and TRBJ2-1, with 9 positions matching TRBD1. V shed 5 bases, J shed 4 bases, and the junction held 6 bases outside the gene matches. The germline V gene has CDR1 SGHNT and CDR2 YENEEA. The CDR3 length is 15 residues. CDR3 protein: CASSPRQGVYNEQFF. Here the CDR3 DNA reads TGTGCCAGCAGCCCACGACAGGGGGTTTACAATGAGCAGTTCTTC.

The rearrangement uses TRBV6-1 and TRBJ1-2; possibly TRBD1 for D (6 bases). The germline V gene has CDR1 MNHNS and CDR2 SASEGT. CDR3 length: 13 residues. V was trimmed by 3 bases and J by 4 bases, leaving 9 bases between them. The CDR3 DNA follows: TGTGCCAGCAGTGACACAGGGCTCTATGGCTACACCTTC. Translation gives CASSDTGLYGYTF.

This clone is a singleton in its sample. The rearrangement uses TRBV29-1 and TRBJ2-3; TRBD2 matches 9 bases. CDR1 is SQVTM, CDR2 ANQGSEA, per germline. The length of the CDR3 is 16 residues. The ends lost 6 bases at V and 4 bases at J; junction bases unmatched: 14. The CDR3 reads CSVPLGVAGVADTQYF. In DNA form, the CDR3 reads TGCAGCGTCCCGCTCGGCGTAGCGGGAGTGGCAGATACGCAGTATTTT.

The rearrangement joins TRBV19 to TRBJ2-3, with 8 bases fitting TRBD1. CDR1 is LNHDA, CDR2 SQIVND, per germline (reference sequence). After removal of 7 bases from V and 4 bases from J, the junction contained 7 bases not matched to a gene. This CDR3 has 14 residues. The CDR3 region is CASKADRVADTQYF. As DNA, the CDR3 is TGTGCCAGTAAGGCGGACAGGGTGGCAGATACGCAGTATTTT.

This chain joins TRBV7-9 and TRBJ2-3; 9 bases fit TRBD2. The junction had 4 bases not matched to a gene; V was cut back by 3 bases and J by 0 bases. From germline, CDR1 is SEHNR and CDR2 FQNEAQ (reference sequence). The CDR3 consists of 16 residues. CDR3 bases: TGTGCCAGCAGCTTCGCTAGCGGGACAAGCACAGATACGCAGTATTTT. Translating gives CASSFASGTSTDTQYF.

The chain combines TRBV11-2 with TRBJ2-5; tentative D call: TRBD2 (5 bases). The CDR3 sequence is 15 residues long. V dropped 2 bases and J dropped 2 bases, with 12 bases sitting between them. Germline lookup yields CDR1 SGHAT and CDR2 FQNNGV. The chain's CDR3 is CASSLSTLAQETQYF. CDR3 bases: TGTGCCAGCAGCTTAAGTACGCTAGCTCAAGAGACCCAGTACTTC.

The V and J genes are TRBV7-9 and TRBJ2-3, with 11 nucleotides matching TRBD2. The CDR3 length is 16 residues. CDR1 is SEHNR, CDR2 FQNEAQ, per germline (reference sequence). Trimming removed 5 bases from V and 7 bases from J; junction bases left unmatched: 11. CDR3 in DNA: TGTGCCAGCAGCCCCGGACTAGCGGGTCCTACACATACGCAGTATTTT. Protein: CASSPGLAGPTHTQYF.

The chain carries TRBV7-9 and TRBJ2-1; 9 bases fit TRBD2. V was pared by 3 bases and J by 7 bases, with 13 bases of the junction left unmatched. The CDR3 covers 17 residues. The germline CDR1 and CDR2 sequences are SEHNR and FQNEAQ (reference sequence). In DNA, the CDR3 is TGTGCCAGCAGCTTTCGCTCTGCGGGAGGGCCGAGGAATGAGCAGTTCTTC. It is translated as CASSFRSAGGPRNEQFF.

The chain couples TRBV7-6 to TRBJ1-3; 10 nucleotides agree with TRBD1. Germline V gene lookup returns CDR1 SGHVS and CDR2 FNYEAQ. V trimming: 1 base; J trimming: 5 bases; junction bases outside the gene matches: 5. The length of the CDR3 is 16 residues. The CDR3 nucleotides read TGTGCCAGCAGCTTAGGGACAGGGGGTATTAGAAACACCATATATTTT. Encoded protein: CASSLGTGGIRNTIYF.

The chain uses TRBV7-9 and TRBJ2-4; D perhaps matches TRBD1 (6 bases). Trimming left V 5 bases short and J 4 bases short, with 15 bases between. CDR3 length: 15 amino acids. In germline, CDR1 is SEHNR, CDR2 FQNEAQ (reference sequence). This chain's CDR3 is CASSAHGTPKNIQYF. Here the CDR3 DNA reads TGTGCCAGCAGCGCACACGGGACACCAAAAAACATTCAGTACTTC.

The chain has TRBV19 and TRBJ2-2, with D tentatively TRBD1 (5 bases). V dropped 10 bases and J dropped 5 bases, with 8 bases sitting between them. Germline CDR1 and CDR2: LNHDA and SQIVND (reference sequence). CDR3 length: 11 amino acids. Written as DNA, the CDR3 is TGTGCCACTCAGGGTACCGGGGAGCTGTTTTTT. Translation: CATQGTGELFF.

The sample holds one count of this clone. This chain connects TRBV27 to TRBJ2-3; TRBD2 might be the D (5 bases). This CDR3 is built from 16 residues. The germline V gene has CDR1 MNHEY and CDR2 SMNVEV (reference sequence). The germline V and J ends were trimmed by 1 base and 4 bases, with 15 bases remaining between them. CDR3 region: CASSLYPSGGPDTQYF. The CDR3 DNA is TGTGCCAGCAGTTTATATCCCTCCGGAGGACCAGATACGCAGTATTTT.